A single sample is the source of the 19 T cell receptor beta chains below, sequenced in a study of cytomegalovirus exposure and HLA in healthy donors (dated by TCRdb to the late 2010s). The library was produced with the immunoSEQ multiplex PCR assay. A mixture of 60 forward primers for TCR Vbeta segments and 13 reverse primers for TCR Jbeta segments was used in the multiplex PCR. TCRdb limited this immuneACCESS table to in-frame rearrangements with V and J called. A share of clones is missing; checked studies link under half to unresolved V genes, and the rest is unexplained. The sample table records about 67,000 clones; 80% to 90% of these occur just once. The biggest ten clones account for 12% of the sample. Sample: PBMCs. The receptors stem from a woman between 25 and 40 years old in good health and CMV-seropositive.

This clone was detected once. The V and J genes are TRBV28 and TRBJ2-7; a weak D match, TRBD2 (5 bases). This CDR3 comprises 18 residues. Germline CDR1 and CDR2: MDHEN and SYDVKM. The V and J ends lost 1 base and 1 base respectively, with 20 bases between them. CDR3 region: CASSLSPGLGSGSYEQYF. The DNA for the CDR3 is TGTGCCAGCAGTTTATCCCCTGGACTGGGATCGGGATCCTACGAGCAGTACTTC.

To note about this clone: The junction and the germline gene differ at one end; a read error may be behind it. Within the sample, other DNA sequences also encode this same CDR3. The gene calls are TRBV5-1 and TRBJ2-7, with 11 bases that match TRBD2. The CDR3 consists of 14 residues. Germline CDR1 SGHRS, CDR2 YFSETQ. The CDR3 sequence: CASRYTSGSDEQYF. The CDR3 DNA is TGCGCCAGCAGATATACTAGCGGGAGCGACGAGCAGTATTTC. The full variable domain, with the rest looked up from reference TRBV5-1 and TRBJ2-7, is KAGVTQTPRYLIKTRGQQVTLSCSPISGHRSVSWYQQTPGQGLQFLFEYFSETQRNKGNFPGRFSGRQFSNSRSEMNVSTLELGDSALYLCASRYTSGSDEQYFGPGTRLTVT.

The V and J genes are TRBV7-2 and TRBJ2-5; TRBD1 agrees at 9 bases. The J call may be mistaken, given a closer DNA end match to TRBJ2-7. CDR3 length equals 14 residues. The germline V gene has CDR1 SGHTA and CDR2 FQGNSA. CDR3 nucleotide sequence: TGTGCCAGCAGCGGACGGACAGGGGCCTACGAGCAGTACTTC. Translating gives CASSGRTGAYEQYF.

The chain couples TRBV27 to TRBJ2-7; possible D gene TRBD1, 5 bases. The V end lost 8 bases, the J end lost 3 bases, and 14 bases lay between the germline ends. Germline CDR1 and CDR2: MNHEY and SMNVEV (reference sequence). CDR3 length: 13 amino acids. Here the CDR3 reads CASRPGRDYEQYF. CDR3 bases: TGTGCCAGCCGGCCAGGCAGGGACTACGAGCAGTACTTC.

V gene TRBV9 combines with J gene TRBJ2-7; 14 bases fit TRBD2. The length of the CDR3 is 16 residues. V lost 0 bases, J lost 3 bases, and 2 bases stayed unmatched. Germline V CDR1 and CDR2: SGDLS, YYNGEE. The CDR3 coding sequence is TGTGCCAGCAGCGTAGGGGGACTAGCGGGAGTCTACGAGCAGTACTTC. Its protein is CASSVGGLAGVYEQYF.

The gene calls are TRBV12-5 and TRBJ2-3; TRBD1 aligns across 10 bases. Trimming cost V 3 bases and J 2 bases; bases outside gene matches: 2. The germline V gene has CDR1 LGHNT and CDR2 FRNRAP. The CDR3 is 15 amino acids. The chain's CDR3 is CASGLGTGDTDTQYF. CDR3 nucleotide sequence: TGTGCTAGTGGTTTAGGGACAGGGGACACAGATACGCAGTATTTT.

This clone was detected a few times. The rearrangement links TRBV2 to TRBJ2-1; 8 bases agree with TRBD1. The germline CDR1 and CDR2 sequences are SNHLY and FYNNEI. The V and J ends lost 3 bases and 6 bases, in that order; junction bases with no gene match: 1. This CDR3 is 13 amino acids long. The chain's CDR3 is CASSDTGGNEQFF. For the CDR3, the DNA is TGTGCCAGCAGTGATACAGGGGGCAATGAGCAGTTCTTC.

The V call is TRBV30, the J call TRBJ2-5; 10 positions match TRBD2. CDR3 length: 14 residues. The germline CDR1 and CDR2 sequences are GTSNPN and SVGIG (reference sequence). The V and J ends lost 2 bases and 5 bases, in that order; junction bases with no gene match: 5. CDR3 bases: TGTGCCTGGAGTCCTCTAGCGGGAGTGGAGACCCAGTACTTC. Encoded protein: CAWSPLAGVETQYF.

V and J are TRBV25-1 and TRBJ2-1; D might be TRBD2 (5 bases). V lost 1 base and J 1 base, leaving 11 bases between the germline ends. CDR3 length equals 16 residues. Per germline, CDR1 MGHDK and CDR2 SYGVNS. The CDR3 DNA reads as TGTGCCAGCAGTGAATTGTTGAGCGGTTCCTACAATGAGCAGTTCTTC. Its protein is CASSELLSGSYNEQFF.

The chain has TRBV7-6 and TRBJ2-2, with 8 bases fitting TRBD1. Losses at the gene ends were 5 bases for V and 4 bases for J; bases not matched to a gene: 6. This CDR3 has 15 residues. In germline, CDR1 is SGHVS, CDR2 FNYEAQ. CDR3 sequence reads: CASSLQGAGTGELFF. CDR3 DNA: TGTGCCAGCAGCCTGCAGGGGGCAGGCACCGGGGAGCTGTTTTTT.

The chain recombines TRBV7-2 with TRBJ2-3; D not certain. The CDR3 has 12 residues. Germline V gene lookup returns CDR1 SGHTA and CDR2 FQGNSA. Trimming removed 5 bases from V and 6 bases from J, with 9 bases in between. The CDR3 sequence is CASSLRSDTQYF. DNA of the CDR3: TGTGCCAGCAGCCTTCGGAGCGATACGCAGTATTTT.

The chain is built from TRBV7-2 and TRBJ2-5; maybe TRBD1 (6 bases). CDR1 is SGHTA, CDR2 FQGNSA, per germline. Deletions cut 0 bases from V and 5 bases from J, with 10 bases between. The CDR3 runs 14 residues. CDR3 loop: CASSLAGGRETQYF. The DNA for the CDR3 is TGTGCCAGCAGCTTAGCTGGGGGCCGGGAGACCCAGTACTTC.

The chain uses TRBV6-6 and TRBJ1-5; 8 nucleotides agree with TRBD1. The CDR3 is 15 amino acids. The V gene's germline CDR1 is MNHNY and CDR2 SVGAGI (reference sequence). With V trimmed by 7 bases and J by 6 bases, 11 bases remained unmatched. This CDR3 reads CASTERTGTGQPQHF. In DNA form, the CDR3 reads TGTGCCAGCACTGAACGGACAGGGACAGGTCAGCCCCAGCATTTT.

The chain joins TRBV27 to TRBJ2-5, with 8 bases aligning to TRBD1. The CDR3 covers 17 residues. Germline V lookup: CDR1 MNHEY, CDR2 SMNVEV (reference sequence). J lost 5 bases, V lost 2 bases, and 13 bases had no gene match. Here the CDR3 DNA reads TGTGCCAGCAGTTTAACCTCAGGGGGCGGTTTCTTTGAGACCCAGTACTTC. This translates into CASSLTSGGGFFETQYF.

The chain links TRBV28 to TRBJ1-2; possible D gene TRBD1, 6 bases. The V gene's germline CDR1 is MDHEN and CDR2 SYDVKM. V lost 6 bases to trimming and J lost 2 bases, with 16 bases between them. The CDR3 has 15 amino acids. The CDR3 protein is CASSLGAGANYGYTF. The CDR3 DNA follows: TGTGCCAGCAGCCTAGGGGCAGGGGCCAACTATGGCTACACCTTC.

The gene calls are TRBV11-2 and TRBJ1-1; possible D gene TRBD1, 5 bases. This CDR3 is 16 amino acids long. Looked up from germline, CDR1 is SGHAT and CDR2 is FQNNGV. With 1 base removed from V and 5 bases from J, the gap between germline ends came to 17 bases. The CDR3 protein is CASSLVYSAGGTEAFF. The DNA of the CDR3 is TGTGCCAGCAGCTTAGTGTACTCCGCCGGGGGGACTGAAGCTTTCTTT.

The J gene is TRBJ2-1, the V gene TRBV9, with D unclear. Trimming took off 0 bases at V and 9 bases at J, with 7 bases between the two ends. The CDR3 is 12 amino acids. Germline V lookup: CDR1 SGDLS, CDR2 YYNGEE. CDR3 sequence reads: CASSVERGEQFF. CDR3 bases: TGTGCCAGCAGCGTAGAGCGTGGTGAGCAGTTCTTC.

The chain employs TRBV4-1 and TRBJ2-5; weak D call: TRBD1 (5 bases). The CDR3 covers 15 residues. Germline values: CDR1 MGHRA, CDR2 YSYEKL. V was trimmed by 1 base and J by 4 bases, leaving 13 bases between them. CDR3 in amino acids: CASSQGSRVGETQYF. Written as DNA, the CDR3 is TGCGCCAGCAGCCAAGGCTCCAGGGTAGGAGAGACCCAGTACTTC.

The gene calls are TRBV11-2 and TRBJ2-7; D is uncertain. The CDR3 spans 12 residues. Per the germline V gene, CDR1 is SGHAT and CDR2 is FQNNGV. With 1 base removed from V and 4 bases from J, the gap between germline ends came to 5 bases. Here the CDR3 reads CASSLGVYEQYF. CDR3 coding DNA: TGTGCCAGCAGCTTAGGAGTTTACGAGCAGTACTTC.